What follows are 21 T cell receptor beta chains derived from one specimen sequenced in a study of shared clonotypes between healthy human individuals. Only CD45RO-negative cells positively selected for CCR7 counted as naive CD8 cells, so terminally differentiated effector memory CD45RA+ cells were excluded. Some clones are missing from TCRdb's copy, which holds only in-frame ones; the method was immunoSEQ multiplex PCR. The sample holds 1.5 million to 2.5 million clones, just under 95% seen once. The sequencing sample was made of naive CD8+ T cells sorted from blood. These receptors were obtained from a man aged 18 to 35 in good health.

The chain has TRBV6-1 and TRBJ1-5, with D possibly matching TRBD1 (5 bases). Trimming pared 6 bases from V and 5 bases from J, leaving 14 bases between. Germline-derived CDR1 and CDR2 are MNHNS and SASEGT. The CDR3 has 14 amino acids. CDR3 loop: CASRDRDRDQPQHF. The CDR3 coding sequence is TGTGCCAGCAGGGACCGGGACCGAGATCAGCCCCAGCATTTT.

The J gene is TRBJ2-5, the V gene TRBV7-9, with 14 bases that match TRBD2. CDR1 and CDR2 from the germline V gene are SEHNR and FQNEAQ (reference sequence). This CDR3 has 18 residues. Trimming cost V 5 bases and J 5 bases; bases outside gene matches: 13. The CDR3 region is CASSRGLAGGGYPETQYF. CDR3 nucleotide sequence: TGTGCCAGCAGCCGCGGACTAGCGGGGGGCGGATACCCGGAGACCCAGTACTTC.

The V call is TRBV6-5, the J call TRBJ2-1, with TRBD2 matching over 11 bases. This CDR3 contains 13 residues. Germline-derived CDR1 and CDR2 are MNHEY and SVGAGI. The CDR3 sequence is CAAGLAAYNEQFF. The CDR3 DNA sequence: TGTGCTGCGGGACTAGCGGCTTACAATGAGCAGTTCTTC.

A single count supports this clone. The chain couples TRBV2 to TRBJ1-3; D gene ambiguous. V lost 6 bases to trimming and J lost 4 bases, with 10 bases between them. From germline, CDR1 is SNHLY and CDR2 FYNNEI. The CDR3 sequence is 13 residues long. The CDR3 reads CASRGWEGNTIYF. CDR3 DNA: TGTGCCAGCAGGGGGTGGGAAGGAAACACCATATATTTT.

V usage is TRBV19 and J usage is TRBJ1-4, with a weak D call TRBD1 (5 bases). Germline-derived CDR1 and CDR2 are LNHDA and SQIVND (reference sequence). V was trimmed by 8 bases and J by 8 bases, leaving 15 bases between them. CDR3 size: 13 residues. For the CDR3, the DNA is TGTGCCAGTCTTCAGGGCGTTGAGGAAAAACTGTTTTTT. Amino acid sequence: CASLQGVEEKLFF.

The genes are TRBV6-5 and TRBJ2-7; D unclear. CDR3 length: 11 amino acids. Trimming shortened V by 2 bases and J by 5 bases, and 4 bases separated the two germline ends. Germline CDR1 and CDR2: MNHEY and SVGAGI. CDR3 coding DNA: TGTGCCAGCAGTTACCTGGACGAGCAGTACTTC. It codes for CASSYLDEQYF.

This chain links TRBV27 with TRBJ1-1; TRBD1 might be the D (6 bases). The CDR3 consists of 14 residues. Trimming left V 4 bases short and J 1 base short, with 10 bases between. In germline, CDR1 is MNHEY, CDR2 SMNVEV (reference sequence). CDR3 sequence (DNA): TGTGCCAGCAGTTCGGGGGCTTGGAACACTGAAGCTTTCTTT. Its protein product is CASSSGAWNTEAFF.

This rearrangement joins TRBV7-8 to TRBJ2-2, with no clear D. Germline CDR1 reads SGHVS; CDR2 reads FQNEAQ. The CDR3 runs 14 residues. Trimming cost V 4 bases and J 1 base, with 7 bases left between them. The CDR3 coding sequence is TGTGCCAGCAGCTCGACTGGGAACACCGGGGAGCTGTTTTTT. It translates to CASSSTGNTGELFF.

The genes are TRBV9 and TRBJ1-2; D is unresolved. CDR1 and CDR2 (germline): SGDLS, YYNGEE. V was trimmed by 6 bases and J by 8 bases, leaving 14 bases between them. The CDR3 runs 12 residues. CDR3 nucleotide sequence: TGTGCCAGCAATTACCCCGATAAAGGCTACACCTTC. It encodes CASNYPDKGYTF.

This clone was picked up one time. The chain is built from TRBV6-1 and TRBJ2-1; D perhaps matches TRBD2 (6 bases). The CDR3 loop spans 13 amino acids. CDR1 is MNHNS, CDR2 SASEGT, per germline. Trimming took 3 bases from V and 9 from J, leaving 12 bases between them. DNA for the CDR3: TGTGCCAGCAGTGATTCTGTCGGGGGTGAGCAGTTCTTC. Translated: CASSDSVGGEQFF.

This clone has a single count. CDR3 region: CASSFRGDYEQYF. The CDR3 DNA is TGTGCCAGCAGCTTCAGGGGCGATTACGAGCAGTACTTC. This chain links TRBV7-9 with TRBJ2-7; tentatively, D is TRBD1 (6 bases). Germline lookup yields CDR1 SEHNR and CDR2 FQNEAQ (reference sequence). The CDR3 consists of 13 residues. V was clipped by 3 bases and J by 4 bases, with 10 bases between them.

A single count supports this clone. The CDR3 DNA reads TGCGCCAGCAGCCAAGATGTTGGGGCGGTCTCCTACGAGCAGTACTTC. It encodes CASSQDVGAVSYEQYF. The rearrangement joins TRBV4-3 to TRBJ2-7; TRBD1 is a possible D gene (5 bases). There are 16 residues in the CDR3. Germline values: CDR1 LGHNA, CDR2 YSLEER. Trimming left V 0 bases short and J 0 bases short, with 12 bases between.

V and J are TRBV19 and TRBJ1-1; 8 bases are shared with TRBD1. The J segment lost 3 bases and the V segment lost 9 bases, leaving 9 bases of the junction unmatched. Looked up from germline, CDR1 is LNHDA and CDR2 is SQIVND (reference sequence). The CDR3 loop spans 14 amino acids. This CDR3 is CASADRAAYTEAFF. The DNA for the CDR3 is TGTGCCAGCGCGGACAGGGCGGCGTACACTGAAGCTTTCTTT.

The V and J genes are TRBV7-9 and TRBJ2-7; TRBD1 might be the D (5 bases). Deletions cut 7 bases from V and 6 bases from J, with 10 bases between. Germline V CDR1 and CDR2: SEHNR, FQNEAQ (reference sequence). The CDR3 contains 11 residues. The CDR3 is CASTSGSEQYF. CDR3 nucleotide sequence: TGTGCCAGCACCTCAGGGTCCGAGCAGTACTTC.

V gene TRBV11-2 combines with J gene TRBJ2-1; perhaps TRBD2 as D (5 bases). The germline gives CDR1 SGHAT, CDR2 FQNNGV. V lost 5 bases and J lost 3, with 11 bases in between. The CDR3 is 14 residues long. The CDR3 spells CASSHLGGYNEQFF. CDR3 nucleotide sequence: TGTGCCAGCAGCCACCTAGGAGGCTACAATGAGCAGTTCTTC.

The CDR3 reads CASSQEGTGNSNQPQHF. The CDR3 DNA reads TGTGCCAGCAGCCAAGAGGGGACAGGGAATAGCAATCAGCCCCAGCATTTT. This chain uses TRBV4-2 with TRBJ1-5, with TRBD1 matching 9 bases. The germline V gene has CDR1 LGHNA and CDR2 YNFKEQ. The V segment lost 0 bases and the J segment 0 bases; nucleotides outside the gene matches: 3. This CDR3 is built from 17 residues.

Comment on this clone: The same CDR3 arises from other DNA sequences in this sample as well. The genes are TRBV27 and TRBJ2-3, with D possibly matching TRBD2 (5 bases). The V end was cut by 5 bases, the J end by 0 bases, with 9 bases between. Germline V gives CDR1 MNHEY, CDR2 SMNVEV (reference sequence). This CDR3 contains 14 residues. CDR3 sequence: CASSPGGSTDTQYF. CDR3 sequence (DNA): TGTGCCAGCAGTCCCGGAGGAAGCACAGATACGCAGTATTTT.

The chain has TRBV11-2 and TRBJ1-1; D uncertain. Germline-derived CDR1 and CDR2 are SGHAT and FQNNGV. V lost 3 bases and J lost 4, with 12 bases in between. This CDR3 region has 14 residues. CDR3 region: CASSFLGGGTEAFF. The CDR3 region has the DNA TGTGCCAGCAGCTTCTTAGGAGGCGGCACTGAAGCTTTCTTT. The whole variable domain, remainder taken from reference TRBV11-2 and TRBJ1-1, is EAGVAQSPRYKIIEKRQSVAFWCNPISGHATLYWYQQILGQGPKLLIQFQNNGVVDDSQLPKDRFSAERLKGVDSTLKIQPAKLEDSAVYLCASSFLGGGTEAFFGQGTRLTVV.

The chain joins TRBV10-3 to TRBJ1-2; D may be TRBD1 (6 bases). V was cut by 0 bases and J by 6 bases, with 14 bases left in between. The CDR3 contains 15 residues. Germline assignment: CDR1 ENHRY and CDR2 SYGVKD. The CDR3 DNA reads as TGTGCCATCAGTGAGTCGGCAGGGGAGTCCGATGGCTACACCTTC. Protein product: CAISESAGESDGYTF.

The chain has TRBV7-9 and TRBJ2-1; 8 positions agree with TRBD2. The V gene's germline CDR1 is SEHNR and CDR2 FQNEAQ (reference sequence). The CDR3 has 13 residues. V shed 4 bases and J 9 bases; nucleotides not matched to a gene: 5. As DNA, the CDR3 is TGTGCCAGCAGCTACGGACTAGCTGGTGAGCAGTTCTTC. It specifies CASSYGLAGEQFF.

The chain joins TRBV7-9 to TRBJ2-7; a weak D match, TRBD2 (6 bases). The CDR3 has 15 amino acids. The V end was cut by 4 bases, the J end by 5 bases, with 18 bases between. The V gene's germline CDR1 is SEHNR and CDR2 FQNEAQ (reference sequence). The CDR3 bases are TGTGCCAGCAGCTCCCCGGGACTGGCTCGGGACGAGCAGTACTTC. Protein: CASSSPGLARDEQYF.